These T cell receptor beta chains were read from a single sample in a study of fetal regulatory T cell absence and autoimmunity. The assay was immunoSEQ multiplex PCR, and TCRdb's table has in-frame clones only and misses some. The sample lists approximately 94,000 clones; 72% were seen once. The sequenced sample consisted of pancreas tissue. These receptors came from a male donor with IPEX syndrome. The conserved cysteine and the conserved F or W are not part of the CDR3 here.

j_call: TRBJ2-2
v_call: TRBV9
cdr3_aa: ASSVEGAGELF

j_call: TRBJ2-5
v_call: TRBV10-3
cdr3_aa: AISGGQETQY

j_call: TRBJ2-3
v_call: TRBV5-4
cdr3_aa: ASSFLSTDTQY

j_call: TRBJ1-1
v_call: TRBV7-9
cdr3_aa: ASSKTGGTEAF

j_call: TRBJ2-7
v_call: TRBV7-2
cdr3_aa: ASSSTSGSLYEQY

j_call: TRBJ2-7
v_call: TRBV5-1
cdr3_aa: ASRLADFYEQY

j_call: TRBJ2-7
v_call: TRBV20-1
cdr3_aa: SAVDSYEQY

j_call: TRBJ2-2
v_call: TRBV6-1
cdr3_aa: ASSEPLLAGVDTGELF

j_call: TRBJ2-7
v_call: TRBV12-2
cdr3_aa: ASRPGTRTYEQY

j_call: TRBJ2-7
v_call: TRBV2
cdr3_aa: ASSVDLSYEQY

j_call: TRBJ1-6
v_call: TRBV11-2
cdr3_aa: ASSSEGLGGSPLH

j_call: TRBJ2-1
v_call: TRBV11-2
cdr3_aa: ASSFRGTPLDEQF

j_call: TRBJ2-7
v_call: TRBV7-2
cdr3_aa: ASSLAGTRGPDEQY

j_call: TRBJ2-7
v_call: TRBV29-1
cdr3_aa: SVVPTESYEQY

j_call: TRBJ1-4
v_call: TRBV11-2
cdr3_aa: ASSLGATNEKLF

j_call: TRBJ1-5
v_call: TRBV7-2
cdr3_aa: ASSLWGGGNQPQH

j_call: TRBJ1-4
v_call: TRBV4-2
cdr3_aa: ASSQTGTGDEKLF

j_call: TRBJ2-7
v_call: TRBV19
cdr3_aa: ATHRTYEQY

j_call: TRBJ2-1
v_call: TRBV9
cdr3_aa: ASSAVAGGYNEQF

j_call: TRBJ1-2
v_call: TRBV6-5
cdr3_aa: ASGPAPRT

j_call: TRBJ2-3
v_call: TRBV10-2
cdr3_aa: ASLGLAGGVDTQY

j_call: TRBJ1-1
v_call: TRBV6-1
cdr3_aa: ASSEAVAPQNTEAF

j_call: TRBJ2-7
v_call: TRBV5-1
cdr3_aa: ASSKTSYEQY

j_call: TRBJ1-5
v_call: TRBV6-5
cdr3_aa: ASSWSVNQPQH

j_call: TRBJ2-7
v_call: TRBV5-6
cdr3_aa: ASSGPYEQY

j_call: TRBJ2-2
v_call: TRBV9
cdr3_aa: ASSAGLTTGELF

j_call: TRBJ2-7
v_call: TRBV4-3
cdr3_aa: ASSQDGTGTGYEQY

j_call: TRBJ1-2
v_call: TRBV19
cdr3_aa: ASSMDHIGGRGGYT

j_call: TRBJ2-3
v_call: TRBV4-3
cdr3_aa: ASSQDSGQGTDTQY

j_call: TRBJ2-1
v_call: TRBV30
cdr3_aa: AWSVNRDEQF

j_call: TRBJ2-3
v_call: TRBV7-9
cdr3_aa: ASTRLAGERTDTQY

j_call: TRBJ1-1
v_call: TRBV11-2
cdr3_aa: ASSAQQGRTEAF

j_call: TRBJ1-3
v_call: TRBV10-3
cdr3_aa: AIRDWPLSGNTIY

j_call: TRBJ2-7
v_call: TRBV20-1
cdr3_aa: SATERDEQY

j_call: TRBJ2-7
v_call: TRBV30
cdr3_aa: AWGTIQDEQY

j_call: TRBJ2-1
v_call: TRBV5-6
cdr3_aa: ASSTRGPHPYNEQF

j_call: TRBJ1-1
v_call: TRBV7-2
cdr3_aa: ASSLAATGPPTEAF

j_call: TRBJ2-5
v_call: TRBV2
cdr3_aa: ASRNSPRAGKETQY

j_call: TRBJ2-7
v_call: TRBV2
cdr3_aa: AIGTGGYEQY

j_call: TRBJ2-7
v_call: TRBV4-1
cdr3_aa: ASSQDIISYEQY

j_call: TRBJ2-1
v_call: TRBV6-1
cdr3_aa: ASSERAGGNEQF

j_call: TRBJ1-4
v_call: TRBV25-1
cdr3_aa: ASSDYGSTNEKLF

j_call: TRBJ2-1
v_call: TRBV4-1
cdr3_aa: ASSQALINEQF

j_call: TRBJ1-4
v_call: TRBV4-2
cdr3_aa: ASSQVKLGHGTTNEKLF

j_call: TRBJ2-3
v_call: TRBV11-2
cdr3_aa: ASSLLRVSTDTQY

j_call: TRBJ2-3
v_call: TRBV4-3
cdr3_aa: ASSQDFAGGSTDTQY

j_call: TRBJ1-3
v_call: TRBV7-9
cdr3_aa: ASSYRGRDIGNTIY

j_call: TRBJ2-1
v_call: TRBV7-9
cdr3_aa: ASSHSGPGFYNEQF

j_call: TRBJ2-1
v_call: TRBV13
cdr3_aa: ASGSGLSYNEQF

j_call: TRBJ2-5
v_call: TRBV6-6
cdr3_aa: ATRVGQETQY

j_call: TRBJ2-7
v_call: TRBV14
cdr3_aa: ASSQVVEGLGEQY

j_call: TRBJ2-3
v_call: TRBV9
cdr3_aa: ASSVALLGTDTQY

j_call: TRBJ1-2
v_call: TRBV6-1
cdr3_aa: ASSEWMGDRAHGYT

j_call: TRBJ2-1
v_call: TRBV7-9
cdr3_aa: ASSLPANEQF

j_call: TRBJ2-1
v_call: TRBV15
cdr3_aa: ATSRLGLAGNNEQF

j_call: TRBJ1-2
v_call: TRBV5-5
cdr3_aa: ASSLWSGPRYGYT

j_call: TRBJ1-2
v_call: TRBV29-1
cdr3_aa: SVEGGQDLRGYT